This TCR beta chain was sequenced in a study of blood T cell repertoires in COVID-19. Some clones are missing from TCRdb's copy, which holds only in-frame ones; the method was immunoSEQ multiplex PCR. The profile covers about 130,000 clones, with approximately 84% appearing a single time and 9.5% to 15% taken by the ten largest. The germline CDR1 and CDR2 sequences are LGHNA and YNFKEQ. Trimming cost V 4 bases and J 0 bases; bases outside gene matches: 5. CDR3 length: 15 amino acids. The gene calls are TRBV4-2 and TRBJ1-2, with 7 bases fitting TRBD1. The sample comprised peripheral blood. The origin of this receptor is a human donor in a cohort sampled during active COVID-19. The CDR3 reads CASSLQGPANYGYTF. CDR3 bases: TGTGCCAGCAGCCTACAGGGGCCGGCTAACTATGGCTACACCTTC.